The present T cell receptor (beta chain) was sequenced within a study of blood T cell repertoires in COVID-19. CDR3 length: 16 amino acids. Germline assignment: CDR1 MDHEN and CDR2 SYDVKM. The ends lost 6 bases at V and 5 bases at J; junction bases unmatched: 10. The protocol was immunoSEQ multiplex PCR, while the TCRdb copy is restricted to in-frame clones and leaves out a portion. Here the sample spans approximately 480,000 clones, roughly 87% being singletons. What was sequenced was PBMCs or T cells enriched from blood (not recorded which). This rearrangement joins TRBV28 to TRBJ1-4; 9 positions agree with TRBD1. This clonotype was sampled from a woman under 30 who had recovered from COVID-19. DNA of the CDR3: TGTGCCAGCAGCTCCCCCACAGGGGGCAGGAATGAAAAACTGTTTTTT. This sequence encodes CASSSPTGGRNEKLFF.